The 25 T cell receptor beta chains below were found in one sample sequenced in a study of graft-versus-host responses after intestinal transplantation. Their antigen targets remain unknown. TCRdb's copy holds only in-frame clones and misses some; the assay was immunoSEQ multiplex PCR. This table has 90,000 to 130,000 clones, more than 85% appearing once. The material sequenced was unstimulated CD8+ T cells sorted from spleen or lymph node cells, taken before transplant. The receptors derive from a human donor who was the organ donor for an intestinal transplant.

The V gene is TRBV7-9, the J gene TRBJ2-1; TRBD2 matches 12 bases. The CDR3 spans 16 residues. Germline V gene lookup returns CDR1 SEHNR and CDR2 FQNEAQ (reference sequence). The trim removed 5 bases at V and 5 bases at J, leaving 7 bases unmatched. The CDR3 coding sequence is TGTGCCAGCAGCCCGAGACTAGCGGGAGCCAACAATGAGCAGTTCTTC. The encoded protein is CASSPRLAGANNEQFF.

The chain carries TRBV28 and TRBJ2-3; TRBD2 is a possible D gene (5 bases). The CDR3 is 17 amino acids. Trimming stripped 1 base from V and 0 bases from J, with 14 bases between. Germline assignment: CDR1 MDHEN and CDR2 SYDVKM. CDR3 amino acids: CASSLLLGEGSTDTQYF. The CDR3 DNA is TGTGCCAGCAGTTTATTGCTGGGAGAGGGAAGCACAGATACGCAGTATTTT.

The rearrangement uses TRBV19 and TRBJ1-5; D gene unclear. The V and J ends lost 3 bases and 0 bases respectively, with 3 bases between them. The germline CDR1 and CDR2 sequences are LNHDA and SQIVND (reference sequence). The CDR3 is 13 amino acids. The CDR3 is CASSMTSNQPQHF. In nucleotides, the CDR3 is TGTGCCAGTAGTATGACTAGCAATCAGCCCCAGCATTTT.

This clone was counted once. The rearrangement links TRBV18 to TRBJ2-5; a weak D match, TRBD1 (6 bases). There are 16 residues in the CDR3. Germline V lookup: CDR1 KGHSH, CDR2 LQKENI. The germline V and J ends were trimmed by 2 bases and 4 bases, with 17 bases remaining between them. The CDR3 bases are TGTGCCAGCTCACCAGGGCAACAGGGTAGGCGAGAGACCCAGTACTTC. Amino acid sequence: CASSPGQQGRRETQYF.

The chain joins TRBV15 to TRBJ2-7, with D possibly TRBD1 on 6 matching bases. The CDR3 is 15 amino acids. The V gene's germline CDR1 is LNHNV and CDR2 YYDKDF (reference sequence). The germline V and J ends were trimmed by 4 bases and 1 base, with 14 bases remaining between them. The CDR3 sequence: CATSNLQGPSYEQYF. For the CDR3, the DNA is TGTGCCACCAGCAACCTACAGGGTCCTTCCTACGAGCAGTACTTC.

The V gene is TRBV12-5, the J gene TRBJ2-1; no clear D. CDR1 is LGHNT and CDR2 is FRNRAP in the germline V gene. The CDR3 sequence is 13 residues long. V lost 6 bases and J 6 bases, leaving 12 bases between the germline ends. Written as DNA, the CDR3 is TGTGCTAGTGGAACCCATTTGGTCAATGAGCAGTTCTTC. Protein: CASGTHLVNEQFF.

The CDR3 DNA reads TGCGCCAGCAGGGGAAAACAGGGCTTTGGCCCACACAATGAGCAGTTCTTC. Protein sequence: CASRGKQGFGPHNEQFF. The V gene is TRBV4-3, the J gene TRBJ2-1; TRBD1 might be the D (6 bases). Germline loops: CDR1 LGHNA, CDR2 YSLEER. This CDR3 has 17 residues. Trimming left V 6 bases short and J 5 bases short, with 23 bases between.

J is TRBJ2-1 and V is TRBV4-3, with TRBD2 matching over 12 bases. The length of the CDR3 is 17 residues. Germline-derived CDR1 and CDR2 are LGHNA and YSLEER. V gave up 2 bases and J gave up 8 bases; unmatched junction bases: 10. This CDR3 reads CASSQRYSSGRADEQFF. CDR3 DNA: TGCGCCAGCAGCCAACGATACTCTAGCGGGAGGGCCGATGAGCAGTTCTTC.

The J gene is TRBJ2-1, the V gene TRBV4-2; 10 nucleotides line up with TRBD2. CDR1 is LGHNA and CDR2 is YNFKEQ in the germline V gene. This CDR3 has 13 residues. The junction had 7 bases not matched to a gene; V was cut back by 5 bases and J by 12 bases. The CDR3 DNA sequence: TGTGCCAGCAGCGAGCGGGAGGGCCGCTGGCAGTTCTTC. Translated: CASSEREGRWQFF.

The rearrangement uses TRBV5-6 and TRBJ2-7, with unresolved D. This CDR3 is 14 amino acids long. Between the trimmed V and J ends, which lost 1 base and 4 bases, there was a span of 12 bases. The germline V gene has CDR1 SGHDT and CDR2 YYEEEE. This CDR3 is CASSLSVGSYEQYF. In DNA form, the CDR3 reads TGTGCCAGCAGCTTGTCGGTCGGCTCTTACGAGCAGTACTTC.

This clone has a single count. The chain combines TRBV5-6 with TRBJ2-7; D gene uncertain. The CDR3 covers 14 residues. CDR1 SGHDT and CDR2 YYEEEE come from the germline V gene. The germline V and J ends were trimmed by 6 bases and 0 bases, with 13 bases remaining between them. This CDR3 is CASNSISSSYEQYF. CDR3 sequence (DNA): TGTGCCAGCAATTCGATCTCAAGCTCCTACGAGCAGTACTTC.

The chain recombines TRBV28 with TRBJ2-3; 9 positions agree with TRBD1. J lost 5 bases, V lost 8 bases, and 5 bases had no gene match. The CDR3 runs to 13 residues. Germline lookup yields CDR1 MDHEN and CDR2 SYDVKM. The CDR3 is CASAGQGGDTQYF. The CDR3 DNA follows: TGTGCCAGCGCGGGACAGGGCGGAGATACGCAGTATTTT.

The J gene is TRBJ2-1, the V gene TRBV5-1, with D unresolved. CDR1 and CDR2 (germline): SGHRS, YFSETQ. The V end lost 4 bases, the J end lost 5 bases, and 16 bases lay between the germline ends. The CDR3 is 15 residues long. CDR3 in DNA: TGCGCCAGCAGCCCGGCGAACTCCTATGACAATGAGCAGTTCTTC. The encoded protein is CASSPANSYDNEQFF.

The rearrangement joins TRBV5-4 to TRBJ1-1; tentative D call: TRBD1 (5 bases). Trimming shortened V by 4 bases and J by 5 bases, and 15 bases separated the two germline ends. Germline assignment: CDR1 SGHNT and CDR2 YYREEE (reference sequence). The CDR3 is 14 amino acids. CDR3 nucleotide sequence: TGTGCCAGCAGCCCCAGAGGGGCTGGTACTGAAGCTTTCTTT. Translated: CASSPRGAGTEAFF.

The V gene is TRBV21-1, the J gene TRBJ2-7; the D call TRBD1 from the table was never checked on the DNA. TRBV21-1 is assigned pseudogene status. CDR3 length equals 16 residues. The DNA of the CDR3 is TGTGCCAGCTCGGGTCTGGGGCGGACATGTTCCTACGAGCAGTACTTC. Its translation: CASSGLGRTCSYEQYF.

This chain links TRBV19 with TRBJ2-3; D might be TRBD1 (6 bases). The CDR3 runs to 14 residues. CDR1 and CDR2 from the germline V gene are LNHDA and SQIVND (reference sequence). Trimming removed 5 bases from V and 1 base from J, with 10 bases in between. CDR3 sequence: CASSPRTGTDTQYF. CDR3 DNA: TGTGCCAGTAGTCCGCGGACAGGCACAGATACGCAGTATTTT.

This chain joins TRBV4-2 and TRBJ2-1; 8 bases map to TRBD2. The CDR3 covers 18 residues. With V trimmed by 1 base and J by 4 bases, 12 bases remained unmatched. The V gene's germline CDR1 is LGHNA and CDR2 YNFKEQ. The CDR3 here is CASSQGLAGPGRYNEQFF. For the CDR3, the DNA is TGTGCCAGCAGCCAAGGTCTAGCGGGCCCGGGTAGGTACAATGAGCAGTTCTTC.

The gene calls are TRBV7-9 and TRBJ1-2; D unresolved. V lost 4 bases and J lost 4, with 13 bases in between. Germline lookup yields CDR1 SEHNR and CDR2 FQNEAQ (reference sequence). This CDR3 region has 14 residues. CDR3 protein: CASSSLGGAYGYTF. The CDR3 DNA follows: TGTGCCAGCAGCTCCCTAGGTGGTGCCTATGGCTACACCTTC.

V gene TRBV6-4 combines with J gene TRBJ2-3, with 12 bases matching TRBD2. Germline lookup yields CDR1 MRHNA and CDR2 SNTAGT. This CDR3 region has 17 residues. The CDR3 spells CVSPGLAGHARGDTQYF. DNA of the CDR3: TGTGTCTCCCCAGGACTAGCGGGACACGCTAGGGGGGATACGCAGTATTTT.

This rearrangement joins TRBV4-1 to TRBJ1-2; 8 bases align to TRBD1. From germline, CDR1 is MGHRA and CDR2 YSYEKL. V gave up 5 bases and J gave up 2 bases; unmatched junction bases: 19. The CDR3 is 19 amino acids. The CDR3 loop reads CASSWQMGTGSLRNYGYTF. In nucleotides, the CDR3 is TGCGCCAGCAGCTGGCAGATGGGGACAGGAAGTCTTCGCAACTATGGCTACACCTTC.

The CDR3 DNA sequence: TGTGCCAGCAGCTTAGACACCGGGGAGCTGTTTTTT. Amino acids: CASSLDTGELFF. The rearrangement uses TRBV7-6 and TRBJ2-2; D unresolved. CDR3 length: 12 amino acids. Trimming removed 1 base from V and 3 bases from J, with 0 bases in between. The V gene's germline CDR1 is SGHVS and CDR2 FNYEAQ.

Remarks on this clone: Since no conserved phenylalanine or tryptophan closes the CDR3, a read error is the likely cause. This chain uses TRBV6-6 with TRBJ2-3; TRBD1 matches at 9 bases. The trim removed 2 bases at V and 2 bases at J, leaving 5 bases unmatched. The CDR3 has 16 residues. The germline gives CDR1 MNHNY, CDR2 SVGAGI (reference sequence). The CDR3 region is CASSYGDRATTDTQYL. CDR3 DNA sequence: TGTGCCAGCAGTTACGGGGACAGGGCTACCACAGATACGCAGTATTTA.

The gene calls are TRBV7-2 and TRBJ2-7, with 13 bases fitting TRBD2. This CDR3 region has 16 residues. The J segment lost 1 base and the V segment lost 1 base, leaving 1 base of the junction unmatched. Germline assignment: CDR1 SGHTA and CDR2 FQGNSA. The CDR3 protein is CASSLGGLAGSYEQYF. The CDR3 coding sequence is TGTGCCAGCAGCTTAGGGGGACTAGCGGGATCCTACGAGCAGTACTTC.

The chain is built from TRBV28 and TRBJ2-3; 11 bases fit TRBD1. Unmatched junction bases numbered 9, after V lost 4 bases and J lost 3 bases. Germline lookup yields CDR1 MDHEN and CDR2 SYDVKM. The CDR3 contains 17 residues. CDR3 protein: CASSSRTGGVKTDTQYF. As DNA, the CDR3 is TGTGCCAGCAGTTCCCGGACAGGGGGCGTGAAGACAGATACGCAGTATTTT.

The chain uses TRBV4-1 and TRBJ2-5; D is unclear. Germline lookup yields CDR1 MGHRA and CDR2 YSYEKL. CDR3 length equals 13 residues. V shed 0 bases and J shed 5 bases, with 7 bases lying between them. CDR3 residues: CASSQEGMETQYF. The CDR3 nucleotides are TGCGCCAGCAGCCAAGAGGGGATGGAGACCCAGTACTTC.